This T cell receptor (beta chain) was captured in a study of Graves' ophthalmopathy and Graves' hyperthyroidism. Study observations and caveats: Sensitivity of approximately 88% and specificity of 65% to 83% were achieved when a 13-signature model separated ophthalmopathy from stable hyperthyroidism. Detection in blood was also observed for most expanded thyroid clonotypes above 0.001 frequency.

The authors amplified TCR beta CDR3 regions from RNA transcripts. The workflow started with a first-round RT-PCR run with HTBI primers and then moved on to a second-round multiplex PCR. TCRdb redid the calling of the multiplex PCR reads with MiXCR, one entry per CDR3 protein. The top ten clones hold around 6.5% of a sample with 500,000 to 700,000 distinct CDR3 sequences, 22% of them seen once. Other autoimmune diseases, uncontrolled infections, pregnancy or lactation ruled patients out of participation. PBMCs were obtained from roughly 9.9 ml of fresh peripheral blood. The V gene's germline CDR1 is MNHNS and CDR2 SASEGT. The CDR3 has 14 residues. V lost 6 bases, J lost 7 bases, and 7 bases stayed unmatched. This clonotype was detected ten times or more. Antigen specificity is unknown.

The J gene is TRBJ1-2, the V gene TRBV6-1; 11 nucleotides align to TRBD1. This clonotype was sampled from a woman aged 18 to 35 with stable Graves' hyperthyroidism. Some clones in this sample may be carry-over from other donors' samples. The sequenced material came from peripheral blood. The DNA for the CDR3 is TGTGCCAGCAGCCCCGGGACAGGGGGTTTTGGCTACACCTTC. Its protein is CASSPGTGGFGYTF.